This T cell receptor beta chain was obtained from a study of shared clonotypes between healthy human individuals. About the study: CD4 naive cells filled three plates per donor, CD4 memory three, CD8 naive two and CD8 memory one. Findings and caveats of the study: Despite large depth, sorted-subset datasets appeared incompletely sequenced. For naive CD4 cells, approximately 4.7% of clonotypes were shared across a few donors.

Germline V gene lookup returns CDR1 MDHEN and CDR2 SYDVKM. The CDR3 consists of 14 residues. The V end was cut by 6 bases, the J end by 4 bases, with 13 bases between. The study drew its donors from healthy HIV-negative adults without recent acute infections or vaccinations. Points on this clone: The antigen is unknown.

TCRdb's table, derived via immunoSEQ multiplex PCR, lists solely in-frame clones and lacks some. The sample lists 2.3 million or so clones; just over 90% were seen once. The TCR comes from a man aged 18-30 years in good health. Some clones in this sample may be carry-over from other donors' samples. The chain uses TRBV28 and TRBJ1-3; D might be TRBD1 (6 bases). The sequencing input was naive CD4+ T cells from PBMCs. The subset: CD45RA+ positively selected. The CDR3 spells CASRPGGAGNTIYF. CDR3 DNA: TGTGCCAGCAGACCCGGGGGCGCCGGAAACACCATATATTTT.